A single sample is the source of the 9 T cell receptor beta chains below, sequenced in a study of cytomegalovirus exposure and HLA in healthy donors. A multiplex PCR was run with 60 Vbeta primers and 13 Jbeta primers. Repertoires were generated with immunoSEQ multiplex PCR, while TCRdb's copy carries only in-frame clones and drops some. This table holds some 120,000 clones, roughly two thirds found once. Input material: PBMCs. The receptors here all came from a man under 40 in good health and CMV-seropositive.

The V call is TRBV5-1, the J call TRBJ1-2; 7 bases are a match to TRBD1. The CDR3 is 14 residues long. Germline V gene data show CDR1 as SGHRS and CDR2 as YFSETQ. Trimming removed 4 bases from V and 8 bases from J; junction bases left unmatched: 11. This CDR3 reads CASSLTGTVGGYTF. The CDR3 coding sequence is TGCGCCAGCAGCCTGACAGGGACGGTAGGAGGCTACACCTTC.

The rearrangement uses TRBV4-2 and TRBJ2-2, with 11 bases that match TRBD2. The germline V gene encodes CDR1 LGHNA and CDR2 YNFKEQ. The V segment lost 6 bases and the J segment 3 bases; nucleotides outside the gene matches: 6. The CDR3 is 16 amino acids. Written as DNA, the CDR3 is TGTGCCAGCAGAACGACTAGCGGGAAGGACACCGGGGAGCTGTTTTTT. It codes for CASRTTSGKDTGELFF.

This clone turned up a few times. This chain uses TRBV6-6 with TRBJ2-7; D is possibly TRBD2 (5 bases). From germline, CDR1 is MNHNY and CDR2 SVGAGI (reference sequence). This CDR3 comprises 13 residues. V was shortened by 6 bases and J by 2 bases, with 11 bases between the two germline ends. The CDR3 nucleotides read TGTGCCAGCAGCGTAAATAGCGCCTACGAGCAGTACTTC. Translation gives CASSVNSAYEQYF.

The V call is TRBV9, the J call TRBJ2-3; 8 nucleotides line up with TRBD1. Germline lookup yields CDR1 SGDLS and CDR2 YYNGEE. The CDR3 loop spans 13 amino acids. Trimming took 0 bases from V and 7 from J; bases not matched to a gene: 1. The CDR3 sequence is CASSVDRGNTQYF. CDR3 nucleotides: TGTGCCAGCAGCGTAGACAGGGGGAATACGCAGTATTTT.

For the CDR3, the DNA is TGTGCCAGCAGCAAAACCATCGGGGGGATAACCCAGTACTTC. Encoded protein: CASSKTIGGITQYF. V is TRBV28 and J is TRBJ2-5; 7 nucleotides line up with TRBD2. Per germline, CDR1 MDHEN and CDR2 SYDVKM. CDR3 length: 14 residues. V lost 6 bases to trimming and J lost 8 bases; unmatched junction nucleotides: 12.

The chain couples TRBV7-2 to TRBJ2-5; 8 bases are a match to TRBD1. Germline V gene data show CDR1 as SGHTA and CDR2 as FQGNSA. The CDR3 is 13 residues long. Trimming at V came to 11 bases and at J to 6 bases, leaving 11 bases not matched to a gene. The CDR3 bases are TGTGCCGGGGTGAGCACAGGGGGGAAGACCCAGTACTTC. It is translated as CAGVSTGGKTQYF.

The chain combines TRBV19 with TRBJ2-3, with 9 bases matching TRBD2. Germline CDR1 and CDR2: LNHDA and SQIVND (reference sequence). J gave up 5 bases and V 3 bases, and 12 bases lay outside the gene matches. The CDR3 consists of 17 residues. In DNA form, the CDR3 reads TGTGCCAGTAGTATGCGGGATAGCGGGAGAACGGGAGATACGCAGTATTTT. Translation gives CASSMRDSGRTGDTQYF.

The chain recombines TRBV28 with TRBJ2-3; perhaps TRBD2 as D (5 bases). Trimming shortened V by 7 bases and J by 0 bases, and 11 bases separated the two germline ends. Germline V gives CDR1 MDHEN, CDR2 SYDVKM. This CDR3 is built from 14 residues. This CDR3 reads CASTLGSSTDTQYF. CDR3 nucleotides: TGTGCCAGCACCCTGGGGAGTAGCACAGATACGCAGTATTTT.

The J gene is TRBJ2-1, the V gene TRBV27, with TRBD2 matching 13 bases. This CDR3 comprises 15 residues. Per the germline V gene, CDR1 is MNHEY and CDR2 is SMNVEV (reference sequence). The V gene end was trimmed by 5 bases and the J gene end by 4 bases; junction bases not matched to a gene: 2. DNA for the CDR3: TGTGCCAGCAGTAAACTAGCGGGAGGGTACAATGAGCAGTTCTTC. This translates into CASSKLAGGYNEQFF.